This section outlines one T cell receptor beta chain sequence together with its context. What it binds is not known. This entry belongs to a study of shared clonotypes between healthy human individuals. Study-level information: Three men and a couple of women, aged 18 to 49, were donors.

Study-wide points: In contrast to clonotypes shared by all four donors, non-shared clonotypes had lower generation probabilities.

Produced via immunoSEQ multiplex PCR; TCRdb's table is partial and in-frame only. The sample lists roughly 2.2 million clones, 80% to 95% occurring once. The sample comprised naive CD4+ T cells from PBMCs. Subset given: CD45RA+ positively selected. The clonotype originates from a man aged 18 to 30 in good health. Some clones in this sample may be carry-over from other donors' samples.

CDR3 protein: CAIRSGVLDYGYTF. CDR3 bases: TGTGCCATCAGATCAGGGGTTCTAGACTATGGCTACACCTTC. The gene calls are TRBV10-3 and TRBJ1-2; D may be TRBD1 (6 bases). This CDR3 has 14 amino acids. With 6 bases removed from V and 3 bases from J, the gap between germline ends came to 14 bases. CDR1 and CDR2 from the germline V gene are ENHRY and SYGVKD.